This TCR beta chain was recorded in a study of a mutant IDH1 vaccine in newly diagnosed glioma. Time point meaning: baseline, week 1 (first vaccination visit). Indicated treatment: pre-vaccination baseline after standard-of-care therapy. Data came from immunoSEQ multiplex PCR; TCRdb stores just in-frame clones and leaves some out. The table has approximately 100,000 clones, 70% to 90% seen once. V was pared by 3 bases and J by 0 bases, with 10 bases between. The CDR3 is made up of 15 amino acids. Germline CDR1 reads LNHDA; CDR2 reads SQIVND (reference sequence). The sample was PBMCs, taken from a glioma patient treated with radiotherapy, temozolomide or both. J is TRBJ2-3 and V is TRBV19; the D is unclear. The receptor was isolated from a woman aged 45-60 years with glioma. CDR3 coding DNA: TGTGCCAGTAGTATTGAGGTTCTTAGCACAGATACGCAGTATTTT. This translates into CASSIEVLSTDTQYF. Based on the CDR3 plus reference TRBV19 and TRBJ2-3, the full variable domain is DGGITQSPKYLFRKEGQNVTLSCEQNLNHDAMYWYRQDPGQGLRLIYYSQIVNDFQKGDIAEGYSVSREKKESFPLTVTSAQKNPTAFYLCASSIEVLSTDTQYFGPGTRLTVL.